The sequence of this T cell receptor beta chain was determined in a study of shared clonotypes between healthy human individuals. The repertoire was sequenced with immunoSEQ multiplex PCR; TCRdb's copy has only in-frame clones and lacks some. This sample has over 2,000,000 clones, with 80% to 95% found just once. CD45RO-negative, CCR7-positively selected cells formed the naive CD8 fraction, excluding terminally differentiated effector memory CD45RA+ cells. CDR1 and CDR2 (germline): MGHDK, SYGVNS. The CDR3 contains 15 residues. Between the trimmed V and J ends, which lost 1 base and 4 bases, there was a span of 12 bases.

Sequenced material: naive CD8+ T cells from PBMCs. V and J are TRBV25-1 and TRBJ2-3; the D gene is possibly TRBD2 (6 bases). This clonotype was obtained from a man aged 18 to 35 in good health. Some clones in this sample may be carry-over from other donors' samples. The CDR3 protein is CASSELLASADTQYF. The CDR3 DNA sequence: TGTGCCAGCAGTGAATTATTAGCTAGCGCAGATACGCAGTATTTT.